The 28 T cell receptor beta chains below were found in one sample sequenced in a study of blood T cell repertoires in COVID-19. Clones were sequenced by immunoSEQ multiplex PCR, and TCRdb holds only the in-frame ones, with some missing. The sample has a few hundred thousand clones, about 88% seen once. Sequencing input: PBMCs or T cells enriched from blood (not recorded which). The receptors stem from a woman aged 45-59 years who had been exposed to COVID-19.

This chain connects TRBV18 to TRBJ1-3, with no clear D. The CDR3 spans 19 residues. Germline-derived CDR1 and CDR2 are KGHSH and LQKENI. V gave up 3 bases and J gave up 2 bases, with 23 bases separating them. CDR3 in amino acids: CASSPAVSQAGNPGNTIYF. CDR3 nucleotide sequence: TGTGCCAGCTCACCCGCCGTGAGTCAGGCAGGTAATCCTGGAAACACCATATATTTT.

A few counts support this clone. The V and J genes are TRBV9 and TRBJ1-5; TRBD1 is a possible D gene (5 bases). The CDR3 is 14 amino acids. Trimming removed 8 bases from V and 1 base from J, with 13 bases in between. From germline, CDR1 is SGDLS and CDR2 YYNGEE. The CDR3 sequence is CARLGGGSNQPQHF. DNA of the CDR3: TGTGCCAGACTGGGGGGAGGAAGCAATCAGCCCCAGCATTTT.

This clone showed up just once. The chain couples TRBV9 to TRBJ1-2, with D unresolved. Germline V CDR1 and CDR2: SGDLS, YYNGEE. This CDR3 is built from 14 residues. V dropped 0 bases and J dropped 4 bases, with 10 bases sitting between them. The CDR3 nucleotides read TGTGCCAGCAGCGTAGCCAGCGGAGGCTATGGCTACACCTTC. Its protein product is CASSVASGGYGYTF. Filled out from reference TRBV9 and TRBJ1-2, the complete variable domain reads DSGVTQTPKHLITATGQRVTLRCSPRSGDLSVYWYQQSLDQGLQFLIQYYNGEERAKGNILERFSAQQFPDLHSELNLSSLELGDSALYFCASSVASGGYGYTFGSGTRLTVV.

The chain recombines TRBV2 with TRBJ1-1, with D possibly matching TRBD1 (5 bases). This CDR3 comprises 17 residues. Germline CDR1 is SNHLY and CDR2 is FYNNEI. Trimming removed 2 bases from V and 4 bases from J, with 20 bases in between. CDR3 amino acids: CASSETAGGTAGTEAFF. The CDR3 DNA follows: TGTGCCAGCAGTGAAACGGCCGGGGGGACGGCGGGCACTGAAGCTTTCTTT.

This chain uses TRBV9 with TRBJ1-1, with 8 nucleotides matching TRBD1. CDR3 length equals 16 residues. The germline V gene encodes CDR1 SGDLS and CDR2 YYNGEE. Germline trimming cut 1 base from V and 0 bases from J; bases unmatched to any gene: 5. DNA for the CDR3: TGTGCCAGCAGCGTAAAGGGGACAGGAATGAACACTGAAGCTTTCTTT. Its protein product is CASSVKGTGMNTEAFF.

This clone was observed once. V and J are TRBV5-1 and TRBJ1-6; TRBD1 might be the D (5 bases). Trimming removed 0 bases at V and 10 bases at J, with 14 bases between. Germline V CDR1 and CDR2: SGHRS, YFSETQ. The CDR3 covers 15 residues. The CDR3 loop reads CASSLASGSESPLHF. CDR3 nucleotide sequence: TGCGCCAGCAGCTTGGCCTCAGGGTCCGAGTCACCCCTCCACTTT.

The chain has TRBV6-2 or TRBV6-3 and TRBJ1-5; D not resolved. The CDR3 has 16 amino acids. Trimming removed 2 bases from V and 5 bases from J, with 16 bases in between. Looked up from germline, CDR1 is MNHEY and CDR2 is SVGEGT. The CDR3 coding sequence is TGTGCCAGCAGTTACGGTTCGCGCGGAATAGATCAGCCCCAGCATTTT. It specifies CASSYGSRGIDQPQHF.

The rearrangement uses TRBV10-2 and TRBJ1-5, with TRBD1 as a possible D gene (6 bases). In germline, CDR1 is WSHSY, CDR2 SAAADI. V was pared by 8 bases and J by 5 bases, with 16 bases between. The CDR3 consists of 14 residues. CDR3 DNA sequence: TGCGCCAGCTGGCCAGGGGTCGCCTATCAGCCCCAGCATTTT. Amino acid sequence: CASWPGVAYQPQHF.

The chain employs TRBV3-1 (or the pseudogene TRBV3-2) and TRBJ2-5; possibly TRBD2 for D (5 bases). The length of the CDR3 is 17 residues. V was cut by 3 bases and J by 4 bases, with 21 bases left in between. Germline V gene data show CDR1 as LGHDT and CDR2 as YNNKEL (reference sequence). Here the CDR3 DNA reads TGTGCCAGCAGCCACCAGCCGGGGTGGGAATGGGGAGAGACCCAGTACTTC. Its protein product is CASSHQPGWEWGETQYF.

The chain carries TRBV14 and TRBJ1-1; D gene uncertain. The V gene's germline CDR1 is SGHDN and CDR2 FVKESK. The CDR3 consists of 15 residues. V lost 2 bases, J lost 0 bases, and 10 bases lay in between. CDR3 DNA: TGTGCCAGCAGCCAAACACAGTTGATGAACACTGAAGCTTTCTTT. It yields the protein CASSQTQLMNTEAFF.

This chain connects TRBV13 to TRBJ1-2; the match to TRBD1 covers 9 bases. The CDR3 is made up of 15 amino acids. Germline CDR1 PRHDT, CDR2 FYEKMQ (reference sequence). Losses at the gene ends were 4 bases for V and 2 bases for J; bases not matched to a gene: 5. This CDR3 reads CASSSRDRVNYGYTF. For the CDR3, the DNA is TGTGCCAGCAGCTCCCGGGACAGGGTGAACTATGGCTACACCTTC.

The chain has TRBV5-5 and TRBJ2-7, with D tentatively TRBD2 (5 bases). Germline CDR1 is SGHKS and CDR2 is YYEKEE (reference sequence). Trimming removed 0 bases from V and 11 bases from J, with 15 bases in between. CDR3 size: 13 residues. CDR3 nucleotide sequence: TGTGCCAGCAGCTTGGCGGGGTACATCTCAGAGTACTTC. This gives the protein CASSLAGYISEYF.

The chain couples TRBV5-1 to TRBJ2-3; TRBD2 agrees at 8 bases. Unmatched junction bases numbered 1, after V lost 0 bases and J lost 4 bases. This CDR3 contains 14 residues. Germline V gene sequence: CDR1 SGHRS, CDR2 YFSETQ. As DNA, the CDR3 is TGCGCCAGCAGCTTGGCGGGGGGGCCAGATACGCAGTATTTT. Amino acids: CASSLAGGPDTQYF.

This rearrangement joins TRBV2 to TRBJ2-5, with 12 bases matching TRBD2. CDR1 SNHLY and CDR2 FYNNEI come from the germline V gene. After removal of 4 bases from V and 7 bases from J, the junction contained 16 bases not matched to a gene. This CDR3 has 18 amino acids. The CDR3 coding sequence is TGTGCCAGCAGTGGCTCTTTAAGGAGACTAGCGGGGGAGGGGACCCAGTACTTC. Encoded protein: CASSGSLRRLAGEGTQYF.

The chain combines TRBV7-2 with TRBJ2-7, with 13 bases that match TRBD2. Germline V gene sequence: CDR1 SGHTA, CDR2 FQGNSA. V lost 5 bases and J lost 7; bases outside the gene matches: 5. CDR3 size: 14 residues. CDR3 amino acids: CASSPWTSGGEQYF. Here the CDR3 DNA reads TGTGCCAGCAGCCCCTGGACTAGCGGGGGTGAGCAGTACTTC.

The J gene is TRBJ2-7, the V gene TRBV5-4; 8 positions agree with TRBD2. The length of the CDR3 is 14 residues. With 7 bases clipped from V and 3 bases from J, the junction kept 9 bases outside the gene matches. Germline-derived CDR1 and CDR2 are SGHNT and YYREEE (reference sequence). CDR3: CASGGSGDNYEQYF. CDR3 DNA sequence: TGTGCCAGCGGTGGTAGCGGGGACAACTACGAGCAGTACTTC.

The rearrangement links TRBV7-3 to TRBJ2-1; TRBD2 matches 8 bases. From germline, CDR1 is SGHTA and CDR2 FQGTGA. This CDR3 contains 14 residues. The ends lost 5 bases at V and 4 bases at J; junction bases unmatched: 4. The CDR3 loop reads CASSRGGPYNEQFF. The CDR3 nucleotides read TGTGCCAGCAGCCGCGGGGGGCCTTACAATGAGCAGTTCTTC. Based on the CDR3 plus reference TRBV7-3 and TRBJ2-1, the full variable domain is GAGVSQTPSNKVTEKGKYVELRCDPISGHTALYWYRQSLGQGPEFLIYFQGTGAADDSGLPNDRFFAVRPEGSVSTLKIQRTERGDSAVYLCASSRGGPYNEQFFGPGTRLTVL.

V and J are TRBV9 and TRBJ2-3, with D hard to call. V lost 0 bases and J 3 bases, leaving 11 bases between the germline ends. The CDR3 has 15 residues. CDR1 is SGDLS and CDR2 is YYNGEE in the germline V gene. CDR3 DNA sequence: TGTGCCAGCAGCGTAGGGCCAGTACAAACAGATACGCAGTATTTT. The encoded protein is CASSVGPVQTDTQYF.

The V gene is TRBV4-3, the J gene TRBJ2-1; TRBD1 is a possible D gene (6 bases). Between the trimmed V and J ends, which lost 4 bases and 0 bases, there was a span of 16 bases. CDR3 length: 17 residues. The V gene's germline CDR1 is LGHNA and CDR2 YSLEER. CDR3 bases: TGCGCCAGCAGCCCAACGACAGGCCCTAGCTCCTACAATGAGCAGTTCTTC. Protein: CASSPTTGPSSYNEQFF.

The chain employs TRBV10-2 and TRBJ1-2; TRBD1 aligns across 7 bases. V shed 4 bases and J 4 bases; nucleotides not matched to a gene: 9. The germline CDR1 and CDR2 sequences are WSHSY and SAAADI. This CDR3 region has 15 residues. The CDR3, as DNA: TGCGCCAGCAGTGGGGGGACAGAGTTCCCCTATGGCTACACCTTC. It codes for CASSGGTEFPYGYTF.

In its sample, this clone was seen a few times. The J gene is TRBJ1-1, the V gene TRBV28, with D perhaps TRBD1 (6 bases). Germline CDR1 is MDHEN and CDR2 is SYDVKM. This CDR3 region has 16 residues. Trimming took 2 bases from V and 0 from J, leaving 13 bases between them. The CDR3 sequence: CASSLGGHTMNTEAFF. Here the CDR3 DNA reads TGTGCCAGCAGTTTAGGGGGACACACTATGAACACTGAAGCTTTCTTT. Full variable domain (remainder filled in from reference TRBV28 and TRBJ1-1): DVKVTQSSRYLVKRTGEKVFLECVQDMDHENMFWYRQDPGLGLRLIYFSYDVKMKEKGDIPEGYSVSREKKERFSLILESASTNQTSMYLCASSLGGHTMNTEAFFGQGTRLTVV.

The chain recombines TRBV29-1 with TRBJ1-1; D is perhaps TRBD1 (6 bases). V was clipped by 1 base and J by 3 bases, with 9 bases between them. CDR3 length: 13 amino acids. From germline, CDR1 is SQVTM and CDR2 ANQGSEA. The CDR3 reads CSVEGWTDTEAFF. CDR3 coding DNA: TGCAGCGTTGAAGGCTGGACAGACACTGAAGCTTTCTTT.

The chain employs TRBV7-9 and TRBJ1-5; weak D call: TRBD1 (6 bases). V lost 6 bases to trimming and J lost 5 bases, with 8 bases between them. Germline lookup yields CDR1 SEHNR and CDR2 FQNEAQ (reference sequence). This CDR3 is built from 12 residues. The CDR3 bases are TGTGCCAGCAGGAAGGGGGATCAGCCCCAGCATTTT. Its protein product is CASRKGDQPQHF. The variable domain in full, completed from reference TRBV7-9 and TRBJ1-5, reads DTGVSQNPRHKITKRGQNVTFRCDPISEHNRLYWYRQTLGQGPEFLTYFQNEAQLEKSRLLSDRFSAERPKGSFSTLEIQRTEQGDSAMYLCASRKGDQPQHFGDGTRLSIL.

This clone occurred once. The chain is built from TRBV28 and TRBJ1-1, with TRBD1 matching over 10 bases. V lost 2 bases, J lost 4 bases, and 16 bases stayed unmatched. The CDR3 consists of 19 residues. The V gene's germline CDR1 is MDHEN and CDR2 SYDVKM. The DNA of the CDR3 is TGTGCCAGCAGTTTAACCCAAGTGGGGACAGGGGTTAGGCTCACTGAAGCTTTCTTT. It encodes CASSLTQVGTGVRLTEAFF.

In its sample, this clone was seen once. The chain uses TRBV10-3 and TRBJ1-3, with D possibly matching TRBD1 (5 bases). The ends were cut back, 6 bases at V and 6 bases at J, with 15 bases in the middle. The CDR3 has 14 residues. Per the germline V gene, CDR1 is ENHRY and CDR2 is SYGVKD. The CDR3 spells CAIRPGVGENTIYF. For the CDR3, the DNA is TGTGCCATCAGGCCGGGGGTCGGAGAAAACACCATATATTTT.

V usage is TRBV27 and J usage is TRBJ2-3; D is possibly TRBD1 (6 bases). CDR3 length equals 15 residues. CDR1 MNHEY and CDR2 SMNVEV come from the germline V gene (reference sequence). V lost 0 bases to trimming and J lost 4 bases, with 11 bases between them. The CDR3 spells CASSLSRTAPDTQYF. In DNA, the CDR3 is TGTGCCAGCAGTTTATCCCGGACAGCCCCAGATACGCAGTATTTT.

This chain links TRBV2 with TRBJ2-7; 11 bases fit TRBD2. Germline assignment: CDR1 SNHLY and CDR2 FYNNEI. The CDR3 contains 13 residues. The V and J ends lost 8 bases and 2 bases, in that order; junction bases with no gene match: 2. The CDR3 sequence: CASGLAGPYEQYF. The CDR3 DNA is TGTGCCAGCGGACTAGCGGGCCCCTACGAGCAGTACTTC.

The V gene is TRBV11-2, the J gene TRBJ1-6; D is unclear. Trimming shortened V by 4 bases and J by 7 bases, and 11 bases separated the two germline ends. The CDR3 is 14 amino acids. Germline CDR1 is SGHAT and CDR2 is FQNNGV. The CDR3 loop is CASSSTRPNSPLHF. In DNA form, the CDR3 reads TGTGCCAGCAGCTCCACACGTCCCAATTCACCCCTCCACTTT. The full variable domain, in which reference TRBV11-2 and TRBJ1-6 provide the parts outside the CDR3, is EAGVAQSPRYKIIEKRQSVAFWCNPISGHATLYWYQQILGQGPKLLIQFQNNGVVDDSQLPKDRFSAERLKGVDSTLKIQPAKLEDSAVYLCASSSTRPNSPLHFGNGTRLTVT.